This is a list of T cell receptor beta chains from one sample in a study of T cell responses to AZD1222 COVID-19 vaccine. Some clones are missing from TCRdb's copy, which holds only in-frame ones; the method was immunoSEQ multiplex PCR. The sample comprises 150,000 to 200,000 clones, about 88% of which are singletons, and approximately 26% rests with the top ten. Sample: peripheral blood, taken 28 days after the second AZD1222 dose. All receptors derive from an adult who received the AZD1222 COVID-19 vaccine. CDR3s include the opening cysteine and the closing phenylalanine or tryptophan. D genes are given only for firm matches. Clone size is stated in some rows and not others, as once, few, many or a class when expanded.

v_call: TRBV6-2/TRBV6-3; clone_size: once; d_call: NA; j_call: TRBJ2-7; cdr3_nt: TGTGCCAGCAGTTACGACGGGACCCCAGCCTACGAGCAGTACTTC; cdr3_aa: CASSYDGTPAYEQYF
v_call: TRBV7-2; clone_size: NA; d_call: NA; j_call: TRBJ2-3; cdr3_nt: TGTGCCAGCAGCTTCCTTGGCGGGAAGGGAGTAGGTACGCAGTATTTT; cdr3_aa: CASSFLGGKGVGTQYF
v_call: TRBV6-5; clone_size: NA; d_call: NA; j_call: TRBJ1-1; cdr3_nt: TGTGCCAGCAGTTCTCTAACTTCAAGGACCCAAGCTTTCTTT; cdr3_aa: CASSSLTSRTQAFF
v_call: TRBV7-3; clone_size: once; d_call: NA; j_call: TRBJ1-6; cdr3_nt: TGTGCCAGCAGCCAAAACGAGTTTTCACCCCTCCACTTT; cdr3_aa: CASSQNEFSPLHF
v_call: TRBV28; clone_size: NA; d_call: TRBD2; j_call: TRBJ2-7; cdr3_nt: TGTGCCAGCAGCCGTAGCGGGAGGGCCAGGTACGAGCAGTACTTC; cdr3_aa: CASSRSGRARYEQYF
v_call: TRBV7-3; clone_size: NA; d_call: TRBD2; j_call: TRBJ2-7; cdr3_nt: TGTGCCAGCAGCCCGCGACTAGCGGGAGCTTGCGAGCAGTACTTC; cdr3_aa: CASSPRLAGACEQYF
v_call: TRBV5-1; clone_size: NA; d_call: TRBD1; j_call: TRBJ2-7; cdr3_nt: TGCGCCAGCAGCATAGGACAGGGATCGTCGGTCGAGCAGTACTTC; cdr3_aa: CASSIGQGSSVEQYF
v_call: TRBV7-3; clone_size: NA; d_call: TRBD2; j_call: TRBJ2-7; cdr3_nt: TGTGCCAGCAGCTCGGGACTAGCGGGCGACGAGCAGTACTTC; cdr3_aa: CASSSGLAGDEQYF
v_call: TRBV11-2; clone_size: few; d_call: NA; j_call: TRBJ1-1; cdr3_nt: TGTGCCAGCAGTCCCGCCTCGGGGTCGAACACTGAAGCTTTCTTT; cdr3_aa: CASSPASGSNTEAFF
v_call: TRBV5-1; clone_size: NA; d_call: NA; j_call: TRBJ2-2; cdr3_nt: TGCGCCAGCAGCTTGTCACTACCCCCCGGGGAGCTGTTTTTT; cdr3_aa: CASSLSLPPGELFF
v_call: TRBV28; clone_size: NA; d_call: TRBD1; j_call: TRBJ2-3; cdr3_nt: TGTGCCAGCAGTTTTGGGACAGGGCGGGGAGATACGCAGTATTTT; cdr3_aa: CASSFGTGRGDTQYF
v_call: TRBV4-2; clone_size: NA; d_call: NA; j_call: TRBJ1-3; cdr3_nt: TGTGCCAGCAGCCAAGACAGGACCTCTGGAAACACCATATATTTT; cdr3_aa: CASSQDRTSGNTIYF
v_call: TRBV12-5; clone_size: NA; d_call: NA; j_call: TRBJ1-2; cdr3_nt: TGTGCTAGTGGCCGGGACATCCATGGCTACACCTTC; cdr3_aa: CASGRDIHGYTF
v_call: TRBV7-2; clone_size: NA; d_call: TRBD2; j_call: TRBJ2-5; cdr3_nt: TGTGCCAGCAGCGGTTCTCCGGGACTAGCGAGAGGAGAGACCCAGTACTTC; cdr3_aa: CASSGSPGLARGETQYF
v_call: TRBV5-1; clone_size: NA; d_call: TRBD2; j_call: TRBJ2-7; cdr3_nt: TGCGCCAGCAGGGTAGCGGGGCTTCGGGGTGAGCAGTACTTC; cdr3_aa: CASRVAGLRGEQYF
v_call: TRBV9; clone_size: once; d_call: NA; j_call: TRBJ2-7; cdr3_nt: TGTGCCAGCAGCGGGGGGGGCACAGCACACTACGAGCAGTACTTC; cdr3_aa: CASSGGGTAHYEQYF
v_call: TRBV29-1; clone_size: NA; d_call: NA; j_call: TRBJ1-2; cdr3_nt: TGCAGCGGGGACGGTTTCTATGGCTACACCTTC; cdr3_aa: CSGDGFYGYTF
v_call: TRBV24-1; clone_size: NA; d_call: NA; j_call: TRBJ2-3; cdr3_nt: TGTGCCACCAGTGATCAAAAACATACTACAGATACGCAGTATTTT; cdr3_aa: CATSDQKHTTDTQYF
v_call: TRBV5-6; clone_size: once; d_call: NA; j_call: TRBJ1-1; cdr3_nt: TGTGCCAGCAGCTTGGTGGGGGTACGAGCTTTCTTT; cdr3_aa: CASSLVGVRAFF
v_call: TRBV25-1; clone_size: NA; d_call: NA; j_call: TRBJ2-1; cdr3_nt: TGTGCCAGCAGTGAAGCGGGGATTTACAATGAGCAGTTCTTC; cdr3_aa: CASSEAGIYNEQFF
v_call: TRBV7-9; clone_size: NA; d_call: NA; j_call: TRBJ2-3; cdr3_nt: TGTGCCAGCAGCTCGGTCAGTGTCACAGATACGCAGTATTTT; cdr3_aa: CASSSVSVTDTQYF
v_call: TRBV7-8; clone_size: NA; d_call: TRBD2; j_call: TRBJ2-1; cdr3_nt: TGTGCCAGCAGCTTACGGCTAGCGGGAGCCCACTACAATGAGCAGTTCTTC; cdr3_aa: CASSLRLAGAHYNEQFF
v_call: TRBV29-1; clone_size: few; d_call: NA; j_call: TRBJ1-1; cdr3_nt: TGCAGCGTTGGAGGAGGGATCGGGGCCACTGAAGCTTTCTTT; cdr3_aa: CSVGGGIGATEAFF
v_call: TRBV14; clone_size: NA; d_call: NA; j_call: TRBJ2-1; cdr3_nt: TGTGCCAGCAGCCATCTCACATCTACCTACAATGAGCAGTTCTTC; cdr3_aa: CASSHLTSTYNEQFF
v_call: TRBV2; clone_size: NA; d_call: NA; j_call: TRBJ1-6; cdr3_nt: TGTGCCAGCATAGGAGGGGCCCTTGGTTCACCCCTCCACTTT; cdr3_aa: CASIGGALGSPLHF
v_call: TRBV29-1; clone_size: NA; d_call: TRBD1; j_call: TRBJ1-1; cdr3_nt: TGCAGCGCTGACAGGGCGGACACTGAAGCTTTCTTT; cdr3_aa: CSADRADTEAFF
v_call: TRBV27; clone_size: NA; d_call: NA; j_call: TRBJ2-7; cdr3_nt: TGTGCCAGCAGTTTGGCCGGGCCAGGGAGCTCCTACGAGCAGTACTTC; cdr3_aa: CASSLAGPGSSYEQYF
v_call: TRBV4-2; clone_size: once; d_call: NA; j_call: TRBJ1-5; cdr3_nt: TGTGCCAGCAGCCAAGATCGGGGGCAGGACCTCAATCAGCCCCAGCATTTT; cdr3_aa: CASSQDRGQDLNQPQHF
v_call: TRBV4-3; clone_size: NA; d_call: NA; j_call: TRBJ2-7; cdr3_nt: TGCGCCAGCAGCCAGGGTCCGGTTGGGGACGCACGTCAGGAGCAGTACTTC; cdr3_aa: CASSQGPVGDARQEQYF
v_call: TRBV7-3; clone_size: once; d_call: TRBD1; j_call: TRBJ2-7; cdr3_nt: TGTGCCAGCAGCTTAACGGGGACAGGGATGAACGAGCAGTACTTC; cdr3_aa: CASSLTGTGMNEQYF
v_call: TRBV2; clone_size: NA; d_call: NA; j_call: TRBJ1-1; cdr3_nt: TGTGCCAGCAGTGCGGCAGGGATCGGGAACACTGAAGCTTTCTTT; cdr3_aa: CASSAAGIGNTEAFF
v_call: TRBV19; clone_size: NA; d_call: TRBD1; j_call: TRBJ1-2; cdr3_nt: TGTGCCAGTAGTGTCGGGACAGCCCGGGGCTACACCTTC; cdr3_aa: CASSVGTARGYTF
v_call: TRBV11-1; clone_size: NA; d_call: TRBD2; j_call: TRBJ2-5; cdr3_nt: TGTGCCAGCAGCTCCCGGGGGGAAGAGACCCAGTACTTC; cdr3_aa: CASSSRGEETQYF
v_call: TRBV13; clone_size: NA; d_call: TRBD2; j_call: TRBJ2-5; cdr3_nt: TGTGCCAGCAGCCCCGGGGGTAGCGGGAGTCAAGAGACCCAGTACTTC; cdr3_aa: CASSPGGSGSQETQYF
v_call: TRBV19; clone_size: NA; d_call: TRBD1; j_call: TRBJ1-4; cdr3_nt: TGTGCCAGTAGCAAGGGACAGGGGGGTGAAAAACTGTTTTTT; cdr3_aa: CASSKGQGGEKLFF
v_call: TRBV7-8; clone_size: once; d_call: NA; j_call: TRBJ1-6; cdr3_nt: TGTGCCAGCAGCTTAGGAGGGACAAACCGTAATTCACCCCTCCACTTT; cdr3_aa: CASSLGGTNRNSPLHF
v_call: TRBV5-6; clone_size: NA; d_call: TRBD1; j_call: TRBJ2-5; cdr3_nt: TGTGCCAGCAGGAGGACAGGGGAACAAGAGACCCAGTACTTC; cdr3_aa: CASRRTGEQETQYF
v_call: TRBV4-2; clone_size: once; d_call: NA; j_call: TRBJ2-5; cdr3_nt: TGTGCCAGCAGCCAACAAACACTTCAAGAGACCCAGTACTTC; cdr3_aa: CASSQQTLQETQYF
v_call: TRBV5-1; clone_size: NA; d_call: NA; j_call: TRBJ2-7; cdr3_nt: TGCGCCAGCAGCTTGCTATTCCAGGGCTACGAGCAGTACTTC; cdr3_aa: CASSLLFQGYEQYF
v_call: TRBV6-7; clone_size: NA; d_call: NA; j_call: TRBJ2-2; cdr3_nt: TGTGCCATTACAGCCAGGGCGAACACCGGGGAGCTGTTTTTT; cdr3_aa: CAITARANTGELFF
v_call: TRBV19; clone_size: NA; d_call: NA; j_call: TRBJ2-7; cdr3_nt: TGTGCCAGTAGTAGCTCCCCCGGGGCCTACGAGCAGTACTTC; cdr3_aa: CASSSSPGAYEQYF
v_call: TRBV10-3; clone_size: few; d_call: TRBD2; j_call: TRBJ2-1; cdr3_nt: TGTGCCATCAGTGAGATTACTAGCGGGAGCCTTGAGCAGTTCTTC; cdr3_aa: CAISEITSGSLEQFF
v_call: TRBV29-1; clone_size: NA; d_call: NA; j_call: TRBJ1-3; cdr3_nt: TGCAGCGTTGACGGCACCCGTAACACCATATATTTT; cdr3_aa: CSVDGTRNTIYF
v_call: TRBV9; clone_size: NA; d_call: NA; j_call: TRBJ2-2; cdr3_nt: TGTGCCAGCAGCGTAGGTGCTCCTCTGAGCGGGGAGCTGTTTTTT; cdr3_aa: CASSVGAPLSGELFF
v_call: TRBV6-2/TRBV6-3; clone_size: NA; d_call: TRBD2; j_call: TRBJ2-1; cdr3_nt: TGTGCCAGCAGTTGGCGGACTAGCGGGAATGAGCAGTTCTTC; cdr3_aa: CASSWRTSGNEQFF
v_call: TRBV4-1; clone_size: NA; d_call: NA; j_call: TRBJ2-6; cdr3_nt: TGCGCCAGCAGCCAAGTGGACGGGGGGCGCTCTGGGGCCAACGTCCTGACTTTC; cdr3_aa: CASSQVDGGRSGANVLTF
v_call: TRBV12-3/TRBV12-4; clone_size: NA; d_call: NA; j_call: TRBJ1-1; cdr3_nt: TGTGCCAGCAGTTTTAAGGTGAACACTGAAGCTTTCTTT; cdr3_aa: CASSFKVNTEAFF
v_call: TRBV7-9; clone_size: NA; d_call: TRBD1; j_call: TRBJ2-1; cdr3_nt: TGTGCCAGCAGCACCTCCCCCCGGGACAGGGTTACCAATGAGCAGTTCTTC; cdr3_aa: CASSTSPRDRVTNEQFF